This T cell receptor beta chain comes out of a study of cytomegalovirus exposure and HLA in healthy donors (dated by TCRdb to about 2017). Notes on the research overall: The roughly 670 repertoires of the first cohort and the roughly 120 validation repertoires were produced on the same platform, according to a later analysis. The study combined high-throughput TCR immunosequencing, statistical association of individual TCRs with disease status, and machine learning to predict cytomegalovirus infection status. Along with the 666-subject first cohort, a separate validation cohort of over a hundred different subjects was used. The study aimed to test whether signatures of past pathogen exposure could be identified by cataloging public T cell receptors. Findings and caveats that apply to the study as a whole: A later analysis found that TCRs clustered in the first cohort also tended to co-occur in the 120 validation repertoires, with approximately 95% of cluster scores above 0. In vitro tests confirmed that a few of the cytomegalovirus-associated TCR beta chains recognize cytomegalovirus antigens. The study listed around 160 TCR beta chains as associated with cytomegalovirus. Most TCR sequences were seen in very few donors, while some public TCRs were found in many individuals. A later analysis lacked HLA typing for the validation cohort, so it scored co-occurrence in that cohort across all 110 or so repertoires. The authors suggested that the approach could potentially be extended to other disease states and immunological phenotypes. In both the original and validation cohorts, the classifier was reported to diagnose cytomegalovirus status with high specificity and sensitivity.

The library was obtained by the immunoSEQ multiplex PCR assay. Per the authors' processing: A statistical classification framework was built for diagnosing cytomegalovirus status from the catalog of TCR beta chain sequences. The clones in this table, taken by TCRdb from immuneACCESS, are in-frame only. Not every clone is retained; where verified, under half of the shortfall comes from an unresolved V gene, and the cause of the rest is unknown. V and J calls and clone size are those listed in that table; D and trimming were worked out from the DNA. The sample table records about 110,000 clones; approximately 90% of these occur just once. The leading ten clones occupy approximately 1.9% of the sample. This clone was detected only once. No antigen is known for it. There are no base qualities to consult, and no much larger clone falls within one base. The donors belonged to the validation cohort of around 120 subjects, which was separate from the roughly 670-subject first cohort.

The sequenced sample was PBMCs. This clonotype originated in a woman under 30 in good health and CMV-seronegative.

The CDR3 reads as follows: CASSHRDSSYEQYF. The nucleotide sequence is TGTGCCAGCAGTCACCGGGACAGCTCCTACGAGCAGTACTTC. The chain couples TRBV28 to TRBJ2-7, and 7 junction bases match TRBD1. The CDR3 spans 14 residues, from the cysteine through the phenylalanine. Only the CDR3 part of the read is kept: 42 bases, read in frame from the first base. The germline V gene sets CDR1 to MDHEN and CDR2 to SYDVKM. Germline trimming amounts to 5 bases on V and 0 bases on J, with 4 as the count of junction bases outside the gene matches.